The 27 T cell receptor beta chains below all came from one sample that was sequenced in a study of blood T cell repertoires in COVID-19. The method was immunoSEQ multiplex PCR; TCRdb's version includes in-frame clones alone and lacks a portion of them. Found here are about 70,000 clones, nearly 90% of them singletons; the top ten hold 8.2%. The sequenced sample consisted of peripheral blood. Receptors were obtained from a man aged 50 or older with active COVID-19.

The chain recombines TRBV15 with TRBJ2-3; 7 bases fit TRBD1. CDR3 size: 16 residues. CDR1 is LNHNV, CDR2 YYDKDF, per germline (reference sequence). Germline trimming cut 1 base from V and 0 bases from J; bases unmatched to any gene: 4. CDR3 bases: TGTGCCACCAGCAGAGGGGACAGCCCGAGCACAGATACGCAGTATTTT. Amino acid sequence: CATSRGDSPSTDTQYF.

The CDR3 DNA is TGCGCCAGCGGCAGGGGCCTGAACACCGGGGAGCTGTTTTTT. As protein: CASGRGLNTGELFF. The rearrangement links TRBV5-1 to TRBJ2-2; possible D gene TRBD1, 6 bases. Trimming took off 7 bases at V and 1 base at J, with 11 bases between the two ends. This CDR3 is 14 amino acids long. Per the germline V gene, CDR1 is SGHRS and CDR2 is YFSETQ.

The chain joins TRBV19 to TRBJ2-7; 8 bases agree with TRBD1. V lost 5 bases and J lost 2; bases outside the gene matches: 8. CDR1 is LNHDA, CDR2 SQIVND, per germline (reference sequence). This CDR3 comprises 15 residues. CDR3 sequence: CASSFPGTGTYEQYF. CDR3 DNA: TGTGCCAGTAGTTTCCCCGGGACAGGTACCTACGAGCAGTACTTC.

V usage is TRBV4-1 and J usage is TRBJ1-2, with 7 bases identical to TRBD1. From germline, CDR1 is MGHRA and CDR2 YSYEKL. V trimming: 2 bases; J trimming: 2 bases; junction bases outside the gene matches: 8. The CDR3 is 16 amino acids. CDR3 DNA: TGCGCCAGCAGCCAAAACCCGACAGGGTTCAACTATGGCTACACCTTC. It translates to CASSQNPTGFNYGYTF.

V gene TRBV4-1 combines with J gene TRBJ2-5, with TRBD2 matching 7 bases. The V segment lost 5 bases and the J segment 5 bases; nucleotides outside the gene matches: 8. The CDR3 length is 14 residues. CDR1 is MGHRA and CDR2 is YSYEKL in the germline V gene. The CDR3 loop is CASSLAGRQETQYF. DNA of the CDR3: TGCGCCAGCAGCTTAGCGGGCCGACAGGAGACCCAGTACTTC.

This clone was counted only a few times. CDR3 region: CAWSVSGNQPQHF. The CDR3 DNA reads TGTGCCTGGAGTGTATCAGGCAATCAGCCCCAGCATTTT. The chain joins TRBV30 to TRBJ1-5; D unclear. This CDR3 contains 13 residues. The germline V gene encodes CDR1 GTSNPN and CDR2 SVGIG (reference sequence). Trimming shortened V by 0 bases and J by 2 bases, and 5 bases separated the two germline ends.

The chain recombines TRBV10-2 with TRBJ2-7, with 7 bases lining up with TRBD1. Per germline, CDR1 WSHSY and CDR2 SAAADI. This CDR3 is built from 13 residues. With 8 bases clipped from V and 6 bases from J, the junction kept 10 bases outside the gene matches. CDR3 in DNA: TGCGCCAGCGAGGGGGCAGGGCGCGGCGAGCAGTACTTC. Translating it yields CASEGAGRGEQYF.

CDR3 in DNA: TGCGCCAGCAGCCAAGATATGGGCAACACTGAAGCTTTCTTT. It codes for CASSQDMGNTEAFF. The chain recombines TRBV4-3 with TRBJ1-1; D is undetermined. Trimming removed 0 bases at V and 2 bases at J, with 7 bases between. There are 14 residues in the CDR3. Germline V gene data show CDR1 as LGHNA and CDR2 as YSLEER.

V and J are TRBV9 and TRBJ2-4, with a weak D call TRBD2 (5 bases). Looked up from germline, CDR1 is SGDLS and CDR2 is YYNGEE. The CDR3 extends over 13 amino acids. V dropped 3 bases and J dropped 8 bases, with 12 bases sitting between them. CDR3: CASSDGLRDIQYF. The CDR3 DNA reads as TGTGCCAGCAGCGACGGACTGAGAGACATTCAGTACTTC.

CDR3 sequence: CASYNRGQSEQYF. The CDR3 DNA sequence: TGCGCCAGCTATAACAGGGGGCAAAGCGAGCAGTACTTC. This chain uses TRBV5-1 with TRBJ2-7; 9 bases agree with TRBD1. The CDR3 is made up of 13 amino acids. Germline CDR1 SGHRS, CDR2 YFSETQ. J was trimmed by 6 bases and V by 7 bases; bases with no gene match: 8.

CDR3 sequence: CASSPQLAAEQYF. The CDR3 nucleotides are TGTGCCAGCTCACCGCAACTAGCTGCCGAGCAGTACTTC. The chain has TRBV18 and TRBJ2-7; the D gene is possibly TRBD2 (6 bases). The CDR3 has 13 amino acids. Germline CDR1 KGHSH, CDR2 LQKENI. V gave up 3 bases and J gave up 6 bases, with 12 bases separating them. The variable domain in full, with the rest retrieved from reference TRBV18 and TRBJ2-7, is NAGVMQNPRHLVRRRGQEARLRCSPMKGHSHVYWYRQLPEEGLKFMVYLQKENIIDESGMPKERFSAEFPKEGPSILRIQQVVRGDSAAYFCASSPQLAAEQYFGPGTRLTVT.

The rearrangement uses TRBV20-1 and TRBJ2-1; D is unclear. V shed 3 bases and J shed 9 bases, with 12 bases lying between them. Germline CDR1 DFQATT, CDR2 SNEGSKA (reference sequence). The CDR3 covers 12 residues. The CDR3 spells CSASTARREQFF. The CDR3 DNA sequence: TGCAGTGCTAGTACCGCGCGCCGTGAGCAGTTCTTC.

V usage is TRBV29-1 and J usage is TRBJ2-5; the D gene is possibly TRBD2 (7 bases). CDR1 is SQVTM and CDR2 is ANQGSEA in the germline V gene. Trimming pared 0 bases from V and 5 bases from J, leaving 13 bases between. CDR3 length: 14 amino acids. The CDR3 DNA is TGCAGCGTTGAAGACACGGGGGGCGGGGAGACCCAGTACTTC. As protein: CSVEDTGGGETQYF.

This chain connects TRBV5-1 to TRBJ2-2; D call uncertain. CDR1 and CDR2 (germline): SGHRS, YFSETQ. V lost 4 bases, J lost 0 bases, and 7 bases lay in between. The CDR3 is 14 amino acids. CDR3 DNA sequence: TGCGCCAGCAGCGGTCAGTCGAACACCGGGGAGCTGTTTTTT. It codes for CASSGQSNTGELFF.

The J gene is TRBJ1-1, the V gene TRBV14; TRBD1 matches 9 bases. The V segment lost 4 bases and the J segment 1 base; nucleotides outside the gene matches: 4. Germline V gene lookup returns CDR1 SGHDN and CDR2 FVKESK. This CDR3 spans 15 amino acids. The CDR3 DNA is TGTGCCAGCAGCCCCCGGACAGGGGCGAACACTGAAGCTTTCTTT. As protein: CASSPRTGANTEAFF.

CDR3 sequence: CASSLLTDQPQHF. DNA of the CDR3: TGTGCCAGCAGCTTACTGACAGATCAGCCCCAGCATTTT. This chain uses TRBV7-9 with TRBJ1-5; possibly TRBD1 for D (5 bases). This CDR3 is built from 13 residues. The ends were cut back, 2 bases at V and 5 bases at J, with 7 bases in the middle. Germline V gene data show CDR1 as SEHNR and CDR2 as FQNEAQ (reference sequence).

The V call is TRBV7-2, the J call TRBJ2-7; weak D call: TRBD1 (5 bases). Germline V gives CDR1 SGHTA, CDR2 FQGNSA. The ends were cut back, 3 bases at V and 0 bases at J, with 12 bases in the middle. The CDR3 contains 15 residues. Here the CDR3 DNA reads TGTGCCAGCAGCTTCTTGACAGCCGCCTCCTACGAGCAGTACTTC. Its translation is CASSFLTAASYEQYF.

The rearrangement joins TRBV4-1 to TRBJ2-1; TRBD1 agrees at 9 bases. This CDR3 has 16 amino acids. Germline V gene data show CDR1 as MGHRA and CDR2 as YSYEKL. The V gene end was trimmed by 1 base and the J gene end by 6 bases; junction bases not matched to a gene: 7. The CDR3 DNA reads TGCGCCAGCAGCCAAGTAGGGGGACAGGGCGGCAATGAGCAGTTCTTC. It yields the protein CASSQVGGQGGNEQFF.

The CDR3 nucleotides read TGTGCCAGCAGTAACAGGGGATCTGGGGCCAACGTCCTGACTTTC. Translated: CASSNRGSGANVLTF. This chain connects TRBV7-9 to TRBJ2-6, with 7 bases identical to TRBD1. J was trimmed by 1 base and V by 6 bases; bases with no gene match: 3. This CDR3 is 15 amino acids long. The V gene's germline CDR1 is SEHNR and CDR2 FQNEAQ (reference sequence).

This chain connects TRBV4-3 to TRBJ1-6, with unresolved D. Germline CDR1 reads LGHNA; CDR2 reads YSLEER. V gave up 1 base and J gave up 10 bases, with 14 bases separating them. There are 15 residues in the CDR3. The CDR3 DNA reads TGCGCCAGCAGCCAAGTGTCCTCACGGGGATCACCCCTCCACTTT. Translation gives CASSQVSSRGSPLHF.

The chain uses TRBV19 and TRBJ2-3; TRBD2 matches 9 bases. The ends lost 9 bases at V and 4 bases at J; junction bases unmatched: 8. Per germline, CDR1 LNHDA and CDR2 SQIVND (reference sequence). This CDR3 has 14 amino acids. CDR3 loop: CASGPSGVADTQYF. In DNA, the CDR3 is TGTGCCAGCGGCCCTAGCGGGGTGGCAGATACGCAGTATTTT. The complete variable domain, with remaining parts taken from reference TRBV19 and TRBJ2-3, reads DGGITQSPKYLFRKEGQNVTLSCEQNLNHDAMYWYRQDPGQGLRLIYYSQIVNDFQKGDIAEGYSVSREKKESFPLTVTSAQKNPTAFYLCASGPSGVADTQYFGPGTRLTVL.

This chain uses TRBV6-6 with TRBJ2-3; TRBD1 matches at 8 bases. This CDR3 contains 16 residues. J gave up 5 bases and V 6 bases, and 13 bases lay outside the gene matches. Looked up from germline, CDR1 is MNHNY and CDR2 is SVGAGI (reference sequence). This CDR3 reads CASRDRDRKYLDTQYF. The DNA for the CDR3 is TGTGCCAGCAGGGACAGGGACAGGAAGTATCTAGATACGCAGTATTTT.

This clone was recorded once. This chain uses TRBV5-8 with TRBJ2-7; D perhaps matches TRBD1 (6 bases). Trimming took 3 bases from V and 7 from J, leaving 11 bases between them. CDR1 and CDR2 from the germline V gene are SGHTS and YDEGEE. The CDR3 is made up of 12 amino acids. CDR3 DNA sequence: TGTGCCAGCAGCTGGGGGCAAAGTGAGCAGTACTTC. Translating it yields CASSWGQSEQYF.

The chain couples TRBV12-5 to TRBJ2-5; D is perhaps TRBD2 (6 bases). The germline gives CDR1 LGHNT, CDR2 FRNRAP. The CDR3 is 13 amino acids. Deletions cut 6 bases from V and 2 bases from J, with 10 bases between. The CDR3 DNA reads TGTGCTAGTGGCTGGGACTTACAAGAGACCCAGTACTTC. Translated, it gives CASGWDLQETQYF.

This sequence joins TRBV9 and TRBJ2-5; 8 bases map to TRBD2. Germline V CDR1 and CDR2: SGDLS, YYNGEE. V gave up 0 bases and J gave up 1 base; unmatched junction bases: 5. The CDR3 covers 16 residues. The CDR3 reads CASSVADGGAQETQYF. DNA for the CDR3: TGTGCCAGCAGCGTAGCGGACGGGGGGGCCCAAGAGACCCAGTACTTC.

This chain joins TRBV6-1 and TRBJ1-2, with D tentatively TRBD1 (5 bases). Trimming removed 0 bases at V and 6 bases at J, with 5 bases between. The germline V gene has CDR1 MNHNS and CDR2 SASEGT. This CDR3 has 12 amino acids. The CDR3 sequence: CASSEAGDGYTF. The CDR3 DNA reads TGTGCCAGCAGTGAAGCAGGGGATGGCTACACCTTC.

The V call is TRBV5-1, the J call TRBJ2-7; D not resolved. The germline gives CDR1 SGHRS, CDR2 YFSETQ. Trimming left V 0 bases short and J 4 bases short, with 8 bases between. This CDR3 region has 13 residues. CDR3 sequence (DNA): TGCGCCAGCAGCTTGGATTTTCGGTACGAGCAGTACTTC. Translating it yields CASSLDFRYEQYF.